These T cell receptor beta chains were read from a single sample in a study of T cells in Graves' hyperthyroidism and ophthalmopathy. TCRdb called the multiplex PCR reads again in MiXCR, with one record for every CDR3 protein. The sample holds some 350,000 distinct CDR3 sequences; 12% to 15% are singletons and the top ten take approximately 19%. Sequencing was performed on blood. The receptors were gathered from a woman aged 60 to 75 with Graves' ophthalmopathy. Both conserved end residues are part of each CDR3. The D gene is left open where the match is weak. Clone size is stated in some rows and not others, as once, few, many or a class when expanded.

.	TRBV11-2	TRBJ2-5	.	CASSSFFIRETQYF	TGTGCCAGCAGCTCCTTCTTCATAAGGGAGACCCAGTACTTC
.	TRBV28	TRBJ1-4	many	CASSPLGAANEKLFF	TGTGCCAGCAGTCCCTTGGGGGCAGCTAATGAAAAACTGTTTTTT
.	TRBV29-1	TRBJ2-7	.	CSALIGRAVYEQYF	TGCAGCGCCCTTATTGGCAGGGCCGTATACGAGCAGTACTTC
TRBD1	TRBV4-1	TRBJ2-7	many	CASSLGTGDSYEQYF	TGCGCCAGCAGCCTAGGGACAGGGGACTCCTACGAGCAGTACTTC
TRBD2	TRBV5-5	TRBJ2-3	few	CASSPTSGGADTQYF	TGTGCCAGCAGCCCGACTAGCGGAGGGGCAGATACGCAGTATTTT
.	TRBV6-1	TRBJ1-6	.	CASLRDNSPLHF	TGTGCCAGCCTTAGGGATAATTCACCCCTCCACTTT
.	TRBV10-1	TRBJ2-2	.	CASRASPDTGELFF	TGCGCCAGCAGGGCTAGCCCCGACACCGGGGAGCTGTTTTTT
TRBD1	TRBV6-1	TRBJ1-5	.	CASTDRSGGTHSNQPQHF	TGTGCCAGCACAGATAGGTCAGGGGGAACCCATAGCAATCAGCCCCAGCATTTT
.	TRBV25-1	TRBJ2-7	.	CASSGWGFYEQYF	TGTGCCAGCAGCGGCTGGGGGTTCTACGAGCAGTACTTC
.	TRBV3-1	TRBJ2-1	many	CASSHGPGGYGYEQFF	TGTGCCAGCAGCCATGGCCCCGGGGGCTACGGGTATGAGCAGTTCTTC
TRBD1	TRBV5-1	TRBJ2-4	many	CASSLGGQENIQYF	TGCGCCAGCAGCTTGGGGGGACAGGAAAACATTCAGTACTTC
TRBD1	TRBV20-1	TRBJ1-6	many	CSARARGQGVSSPLHF	TGCAGTGCTAGAGCCAGGGGACAGGGGGTCAGTTCACCCCTCCACTTT
TRBD2	TRBV2	TRBJ2-1	many	CASTLLAGSSNEQFF	TGTGCCAGCACACTACTAGCGGGGTCCTCCAATGAGCAGTTCTTC
TRBD2	TRBV9	TRBJ2-1	.	CASSAAPSGLQEQFF	TGTGCCAGCAGCGCCGCCCCTAGCGGGTTACAGGAGCAGTTCTTC
.	TRBV7-2	TRBJ2-3	few	CASTLGGTDTQYF	TGTGCCAGCACCTTAGGGGGCACAGATACGCAGTATTTT
.	TRBV28	TRBJ2-2	many	CASSLGSLNTGELFF	TGTGCCAGCAGTTTAGGATCGCTGAACACCGGGGAGCTGTTTTTT
.	TRBV6-4	TRBJ2-1	.	CASSSTRGVEQFF	TGTGCCAGCAGCTCGACTAGAGGGGTTGAGCAGTTCTTC
.	TRBV29-1	TRBJ2-1	few	CSVEGRNYNEQFF	TGCAGCGTTGAAGGACGAAACTACAATGAGCAGTTCTTC
TRBD2	TRBV2	TRBJ2-5	many	CASRYGGRALEQETQYF	TGTGCCAGCAGATACGGCGGGAGGGCCCTGGAACAAGAGACCCAGTACTTC
.	TRBV10-2	TRBJ2-2	.	CASSEYLEDTGELFF	TGCGCCAGCAGCGAATATCTCGAGGACACCGGGGAGCTGTTTTTT
TRBD2	TRBV7-2	TRBJ2-3	.	CASSGIAGVDTQYF	TGTGCCAGCAGCGGGATAGCGGGAGTAGATACGCAGTATTTT
TRBD2	TRBV19	TRBJ2-1	.	CASSIRPGGSYNEQFF	TGTGCCAGTAGTATCCGTCCGGGAGGATCTTACAATGAGCAGTTCTTC
.	TRBV6-1	TRBJ1-2	.	CASSPTGTGAGYGYTF	TGTGCCAGCAGTCCGACCGGGACGGGTGCGGGGTATGGCTACACCTTC
.	TRBV7-9	TRBJ2-1	many	CASSLGGRFPYNEQFF	TGTGCCAGCAGCTTGGGGGGGCGTTTCCCCTACAATGAGCAGTTCTTC
.	TRBV20-1	TRBJ2-3	.	CSAGGWTELTDTQYF	TGCAGTGCCGGGGGCTGGACAGAGCTCACAGATACGCAGTATTTT
.	TRBV6-5	TRBJ2-2	many	CASSYSRERALGELFF	TGTGCCAGCAGTTACTCGAGGGAGCGGGCCCTCGGGGAGCTGTTTTTT
TRBD2	TRBV7-9	TRBJ2-7	few	CASSLAGGSGSSYEQYF	TGTGCCAGCAGCTTAGCGGGGGGTAGCGGGAGCTCCTACGAGCAGTACTTC
.	TRBV6-1	TRBJ2-7	once	CASKNSGRGYEQYF	TGTGCCAGCAAGAATAGTGGCAGGGGCTACGAGCAGTACTTC
.	TRBV20-1	TRBJ2-4	many	CSARHPWGEAKNIQYF	TGCAGTGCTAGACACCCCTGGGGAGAAGCCAAAAACATTCAGTACTTC
TRBD1	TRBV30	TRBJ1-5	.	CAWRPPGQGEMSNQPQHF	TGTGCCTGGAGGCCCCCGGGACAGGGCGAAATGAGCAATCAGCCCCAGCATTTT
TRBD1	TRBV4-1	TRBJ2-5	.	CASSQDARDRVGGETQYF	TGCGCCAGCAGCCAAGATGCCCGGGACAGGGTCGGTGGGGAGACCCAGTACTTC
.	TRBV20-1	TRBJ2-7	many	CSARDPGTRYSYEQYF	TGCAGTGCTAGAGATCCGGGGACTCGTTACTCCTACGAGCAGTACTTC
.	TRBV20-1	TRBJ1-5	many	CSATGASNQPQHF	TGCAGTGCTACAGGGGCCTCAAATCAGCCCCAGCATTTT
TRBD1	TRBV29-1	TRBJ2-6	few	CSVGDRVGANVLTF	TGCAGCGTCGGGGACAGGGTGGGGGCCAACGTCCTGACTTTC
TRBD2	TRBV20-1	TRBJ2-1	.	CSARLAGGSTFSYNEQFF	TGCAGTGCTAGACTAGCGGGAGGCTCGACGTTCTCCTACAATGAGCAGTTCTTC
TRBD1	TRBV12-3/TRBV12-4	TRBJ2-7	many	CASSPQLPTGGVYEQYF	TGTGCCAGCAGTCCTCAACTCCCGACAGGGGGCGTCTACGAGCAGTACTTC
.	TRBV4-1	TRBJ2-3	.	CASSQEGGGFTDTQYF	TGCGCCAGCAGCCAAGAGGGTGGGGGCTTCACAGATACGCAGTATTTT
.	TRBV2	TRBJ2-1	many	CASSMGSTHNEQFF	TGTGCCAGCAGTATGGGGTCTACTCACAATGAGCAGTTCTTC
TRBD1	TRBV20-1	TRBJ1-5	many	CSAPRQGNQPQHF	TGCAGTGCTCCTCGACAGGGGAATCAGCCCCAGCATTTT
.	TRBV7-6	TRBJ1-4	.	CASSFGDFNEKLFF	TGTGCCAGCAGTTTTGGGGACTTTAATGAAAAACTGTTTTTT
TRBD2	TRBV25-1	TRBJ2-1	many	CASSRPGLGAAGEQFF	TGTGCCAGCAGTCGCCCGGGACTAGGGGCGGCGGGTGAGCAGTTCTTC
TRBD2	TRBV13	TRBJ2-1	.	CASSARLAGGSNEQFF	TGTGCCAGCAGCGCCAGACTAGCGGGAGGGAGCAATGAGCAGTTCTTC
TRBD1	TRBV18	TRBJ1-2	many	CASSPDRIYGYTF	TGTGCCAGCAGCCCGGACAGGATCTATGGCTACACCTTC
.	TRBV11-2	TRBJ1-2	few	CASSLAGQTYGYTF	TGTGCCAGCAGCTTAGCAGGGCAGACCTATGGCTACACCTTC
.	TRBV12-3/TRBV12-4	TRBJ1-4	many	CASSGTSVTNEKLFF	TGTGCCAGCAGCGGGACATCAGTGACTAATGAAAAACTGTTTTTT
.	TRBV27	TRBJ2-2	few	CASRHNLALVGELFF	TGTGCCAGCAGACATAACTTAGCATTGGTCGGGGAGCTGTTTTTT
.	TRBV27	TRBJ2-1	.	CASSLPSHGSGYNEQFF	TGTGCCAGCAGTTTACCCTCACACGGTTCGGGCTACAATGAGCAGTTCTTC
.	TRBV20-1	TRBJ1-5	many	CSARVGGADQPQHF	TGCAGTGCTAGAGTCGGGGGTGCAGATCAGCCCCAGCATTTT